This T cell receptor (beta chain) was identified in a study of T cell responses to AZD1222 COVID-19 vaccine. About the study: Second-dose timings of about 4 or about 12 weeks were pooled.

Worth noting for this clone: Its matching antigen is unknown.

The table came from immunoSEQ multiplex PCR; TCRdb's copy has only in-frame clones and leaves some out. The sample carries more than 250,000 clones, over 90% recorded once. The CDR3 length is 14 residues. Per germline, CDR1 MDHEN and CDR2 SYDVKM. The V and J ends lost 4 bases and 2 bases, in that order; junction bases with no gene match: 4. Study observations and caveats: Nearly half of the spike-specific TCRs reportedly recognize variant regions that carry no mutations. Clonal diversity was possibly underestimated, and the donors were mostly white British, with more females. Repertoire collection took place solely once the T cell response had peaked.

V is TRBV28 and J is TRBJ2-7, with 8 positions matching TRBD1. The clonotype originates from an adult in good health. The sequencing here drew on peripheral blood, taken on day 0 of AZD1222 vaccination. The CDR3 sequence: CASSSRTGPYEQYF. In DNA, the CDR3 is TGTGCCAGCAGTTCCCGGACAGGGCCCTACGAGCAGTACTTC.